This T cell receptor (beta chain) came from a study of blood T cell repertoires in COVID-19. Generated by immunoSEQ multiplex PCR, the TCRdb table keeps only in-frame clones and is missing some. The data hold tens of thousands of clones, with around 79% observed a single time. Germline lookup yields CDR1 SGHDT and CDR2 YYEEEE. Trimming cost V 5 bases and J 0 bases; bases outside gene matches: 11. The CDR3 contains 17 residues. The material sequenced was peripheral blood. This chain links TRBV5-6 with TRBJ2-7; TRBD2 matches 10 bases. The clonotype originates from a man aged 50 or older with acute or convalescent COVID-19. CDR3 DNA: TGTGCCAGCAGTTTCCGCTCTAGCGGGAGCCCCTCCTACGAGCAGTACTTC. Amino acids: CASSFRSSGSPSYEQYF.